These 20 T cell receptor beta chains came from one sample sequenced in a study of cytomegalovirus exposure and HLA in healthy donors. The PCR used 60 Vbeta and 13 Jbeta primers. Method: immunoSEQ multiplex PCR; TCRdb's copy keeps in-frame clones and lacks some. The sample lists about 160,000 clones, about 83% seen once, with about 13% in the top ten. The specimen sequenced was PBMCs. These TCRs come from a middle-aged man in good health and CMV-seropositive.

This chain uses TRBV5-6 with TRBJ2-7; 9 bases fit TRBD1. The CDR3 is 14 amino acids. Germline V gene data show CDR1 as SGHDT and CDR2 as YYEEEE. The V and J ends lost 4 bases and 7 bases, in that order; junction bases with no gene match: 9. CDR3 sequence (DNA): TGTGCCAGCAGCGAATGGACAGGGGTGAGGGAGCAGTACTTC. The encoded protein is CASSEWTGVREQYF.

CDR3 sequence (DNA): TGTGCCAGCAGCCCAGATCCGAAGGAGGAAGCTTTCTTT. This gives the protein CASSPDPKEEAFF. This rearrangement joins TRBV16 to TRBJ1-1; D remains unclear. This CDR3 has 13 amino acids. The germline gives CDR1 KGHSY, CDR2 FQNENV. The V gene lost 4 bases and the J gene lost 8 bases, with 14 bases spanning the gap.

The V gene is TRBV28, the J gene TRBJ2-3; 8 bases match TRBD1. This CDR3 comprises 18 residues. Germline V lookup: CDR1 MDHEN, CDR2 SYDVKM. Trimming took 3 bases from V and 0 from J; bases not matched to a gene: 11. This chain's CDR3 is CASSLDRQGSSSTDTQYF. The CDR3 DNA is TGTGCCAGCAGTTTGGACAGACAGGGGTCCTCTAGCACAGATACGCAGTATTTT.

The chain employs TRBV30 and TRBJ2-7, with 7 bases aligning to TRBD2. Unmatched junction bases numbered 7, after V lost 8 bases and J lost 3 bases. CDR3 length equals 12 residues. Germline-derived CDR1 and CDR2 are GTSNPN and SVGIG (reference sequence). CDR3 nucleotides: TGTGCCGGGGGGGGACGGCTCTACGAGCAGTACTTC. Translating gives CAGGGRLYEQYF.

The chain has TRBV5-4 and TRBJ2-2, with D perhaps TRBD2 (6 bases). Germline V lookup: CDR1 SGHNT, CDR2 YYREEE (reference sequence). CDR3 size: 14 residues. Trimming removed 2 bases from V and 8 bases from J, with 13 bases in between. The CDR3 DNA sequence: TGTGCCAGCAGCTTATACGGGAGTGGGGGGGAGCTGTTTTTT. Its translation: CASSLYGSGGELFF.

The gene calls are TRBV4-3 and TRBJ1-5, with D tentatively TRBD1 (5 bases). The V gene lost 0 bases and the J gene lost 4 bases, with 10 bases spanning the gap. The length of the CDR3 is 15 residues. CDR1 LGHNA and CDR2 YSLEER come from the germline V gene. The CDR3 spells CASSQEVGLNQPQHF. For the CDR3, the DNA is TGCGCCAGCAGCCAAGAGGTGGGGCTTAATCAGCCCCAGCATTTT.

This sequence joins TRBV7-9 and TRBJ2-3; 8 bases fit TRBD2. J was trimmed by 0 bases and V by 0 bases; bases with no gene match: 2. CDR1 and CDR2 (germline): SEHNR, FQNEAQ (reference sequence). This CDR3 region has 16 residues. CDR3 nucleotides: TGTGCCAGCAGCTTAGCTAGCGGGGCTAGCACAGATACGCAGTATTTT. Amino acids: CASSLASGASTDTQYF.

The rearrangement joins TRBV5-1 to TRBJ2-1; a weak D match, TRBD2 (6 bases). The CDR3 has 15 residues. Germline CDR1 is SGHRS and CDR2 is YFSETQ. The ends were cut back, 4 bases at V and 5 bases at J, with 16 bases in the middle. This chain's CDR3 is CASSPTQTSNNEQFF. CDR3 nucleotide sequence: TGCGCCAGCAGCCCCACACAAACTAGCAACAATGAGCAGTTCTTC.

The chain recombines TRBV7-9 with TRBJ2-7; 12 bases fit TRBD1. The V gene end was trimmed by 5 bases and the J gene end by 6 bases; junction bases not matched to a gene: 17. In germline, CDR1 is SEHNR, CDR2 FQNEAQ (reference sequence). The CDR3 has 18 residues. CDR3 nucleotides: TGTGCCAGCAGCACGACCAAGCTAACCGGGACAGGGGGCATCGAGCAGTACTTC. Translating gives CASSTTKLTGTGGIEQYF.

The gene calls are TRBV5-1 and TRBJ2-4; tentative D call: TRBD2 (6 bases). Germline values: CDR1 SGHRS, CDR2 YFSETQ. The V gene lost 1 base and the J gene lost 6 bases, with 14 bases spanning the gap. The CDR3 sequence is 15 residues long. CDR3 DNA sequence: TGCGCCAGCAGCTTGATGGGGGTCGGGGGAAACATTCAGTACTTC. Residues: CASSLMGVGGNIQYF.

J is TRBJ1-3 and V is TRBV5-1; D remains unclear. Germline values: CDR1 SGHRS, CDR2 YFSETQ. V was cut by 7 bases and J by 8 bases, with 16 bases left in between. This CDR3 spans 13 amino acids. As DNA, the CDR3 is TGCGCCAGCGCCCCCGACGGGTTTGACACCATATATTTT. Its translation is CASAPDGFDTIYF.

As concerns this clone: The sample holds other DNA sequences that translate to the same CDR3. The V and J genes are TRBV5-4 and TRBJ2-5; 7 bases map to TRBD1. CDR1 SGHNT and CDR2 YYREEE come from the germline V gene (reference sequence). The CDR3 length is 13 residues. The ends lost 3 bases at V and 3 bases at J; junction bases unmatched: 2. The CDR3 region is CASSSDREETQYF. The CDR3 region has the DNA TGTGCCAGCAGCTCTGACAGGGAAGAGACCCAGTACTTC. The full variable domain, its missing parts supplied by reference TRBV5-4 and TRBJ2-5, is ETGVTQSPTHLIKTRGQQVTLRCSSQSGHNTVSWYQQALGQGPQFIFQYYREEENGRGNFPPRFSGLQFPNYSSELNVNALELDDSALYLCASSSDREETQYFGPGTRLLVL.

The chain combines TRBV30 with TRBJ2-7, with unresolved D. The V end was cut by 7 bases, the J end by 2 bases, with 9 bases between. This CDR3 is 11 amino acids long. Germline V gene data show CDR1 as GTSNPN and CDR2 as SVGIG (reference sequence). CDR3 nucleotides: TGTGCCTCCAAGGAGACCTACGAGCAGTACTTC. Translating gives CASKETYEQYF.

The CDR3 sequence: CASSLGTDEKLFF. CDR3 nucleotide sequence: TGTGCCAGCAGCCTGGGGACAGACGAAAAACTGTTTTTT. This chain connects TRBV7-2 to TRBJ1-4, with TRBD1 matching over 7 bases. Germline lookup yields CDR1 SGHTA and CDR2 FQGNSA. The V gene end was trimmed by 5 bases and the J gene end by 8 bases; junction bases not matched to a gene: 5. The CDR3 runs to 13 residues.

This clone was counted once. V gene TRBV6-5 combines with J gene TRBJ1-2; 8 nucleotides line up with TRBD1. Germline CDR1 is MNHEY and CDR2 is SVGAGI. The CDR3 extends over 13 amino acids. Trimming cost V 6 bases and J 3 bases; bases outside gene matches: 3. The CDR3 loop reads CASRSDRDYGYTF. The CDR3 DNA reads TGTGCCAGCAGGTCGGACAGGGACTATGGCTACACCTTC.

The chain uses TRBV4-2 and TRBJ2-7; TRBD1 matches 8 bases. Germline V CDR1 and CDR2: LGHNA, YNFKEQ. The CDR3 runs to 17 residues. The V segment lost 0 bases and the J segment 5 bases; nucleotides outside the gene matches: 12. DNA of the CDR3: TGTGCCAGCAGCCAAGAGGGGGAGGACAGGGTGGTAAACGAGCAGTACTTC. This codes for CASSQEGEDRVVNEQYF.

The gene calls are TRBV18 and TRBJ1-1; no definite D call. The V end lost 2 bases, the J end lost 7 bases, and 14 bases lay between the germline ends. This CDR3 is 14 amino acids long. Germline loops: CDR1 KGHSH, CDR2 LQKENI. The CDR3 nucleotides are TGTGCCAGCTCACCAAATCAGAAACCTGTTGAAGCTTTCTTT. It is translated as CASSPNQKPVEAFF.

This chain uses TRBV9 with TRBJ2-3, with D perhaps TRBD2 (6 bases). CDR3 length equals 15 residues. CDR1 SGDLS and CDR2 YYNGEE come from the germline V gene. Trimming took off 0 bases at V and 1 base at J, with 9 bases between the two ends. This CDR3 reads CASSVVGGGTDTQYF. DNA of the CDR3: TGTGCCAGCAGCGTAGTGGGGGGAGGCACAGATACGCAGTATTTT.

This clone was recorded once. The chain employs TRBV29-1 and TRBJ2-1, with no clear D. The ends were cut back, 3 bases at V and 2 bases at J, with 8 bases in the middle. This CDR3 has 13 amino acids. Germline CDR1 is SQVTM and CDR2 is ANQGSEA. The CDR3 here is CSVDQVPYNEQFF. The DNA for the CDR3 is TGCAGCGTTGACCAGGTCCCCTACAATGAGCAGTTCTTC.

This chain joins TRBV27 and TRBJ2-1, with D possibly being TRBD1 (6 bases). CDR3 size: 14 residues. V shed 5 bases and J shed 9 bases, with 17 bases lying between them. Germline V gives CDR1 MNHEY, CDR2 SMNVEV (reference sequence). The CDR3 nucleotides are TGTGCCAGCAGTCCCGGACAGTGGTTAGTTGAGCAGTTCTTC. It translates to CASSPGQWLVEQFF.